The T cell receptor (beta chain) described here comes from a study of identical twins. TCRdb redid the calling of the 5' RACE reads with MiXCR, one entry per CDR3 protein. The sample has approximately 550,000 distinct CDR3 sequences; about a fifth are singletons. The CDR3 has 12 residues. With 3 bases removed from V and 6 bases from J, the gap between germline ends came to 9 bases. Germline lookup yields CDR1 KGHSH and CDR2 LQKENI. The sample was also linked to a second study, of yellow fever vaccine responses in identical twins.

The source of this sequence is a woman younger than 35 in good health. This sequence joins TRBV18 and TRBJ2-7; D not resolved. The sample consisted of CD4+ T cells sorted from blood. The CDR3 sequence: CASSPLGSEQYF. The CDR3 bases are TGTGCCAGCTCACCCTTGGGAAGCGAGCAGTACTTC.